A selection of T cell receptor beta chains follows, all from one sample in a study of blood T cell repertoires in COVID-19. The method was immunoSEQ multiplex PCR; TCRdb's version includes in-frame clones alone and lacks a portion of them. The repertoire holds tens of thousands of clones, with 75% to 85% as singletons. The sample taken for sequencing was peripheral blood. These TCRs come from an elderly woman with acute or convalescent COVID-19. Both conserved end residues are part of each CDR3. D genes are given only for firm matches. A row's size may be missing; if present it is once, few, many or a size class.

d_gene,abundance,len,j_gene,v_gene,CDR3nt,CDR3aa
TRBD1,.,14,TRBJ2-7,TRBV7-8,TGTGCCAGCAGCTTTACAGGGGGCACCTACGAGCAGTACTTC,CASSFTGGTYEQYF
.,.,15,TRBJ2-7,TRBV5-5,TGTGCCAGCAGCCCTCCCGGGACACATACCTACGAGCAGTACTTC,CASSPPGTHTYEQYF
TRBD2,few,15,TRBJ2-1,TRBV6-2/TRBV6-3,TGTGCCAGCAGCTCCGGGACTAGCGAAAACAATGAGCAGTTCTTC,CASSSGTSENNEQFF
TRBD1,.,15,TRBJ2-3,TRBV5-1,TGCGCCAGCAGCTTCGGACAGGAGGGCACAGATACGCAGTATTTT,CASSFGQEGTDTQYF
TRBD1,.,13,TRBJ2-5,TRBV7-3,TGTGCCAGCAGCTCCGGGACAGGGGAGACCCAGTACTTC,CASSSGTGETQYF
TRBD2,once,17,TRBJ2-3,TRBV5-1,TGCGCCAGCAGCCCTTTCGTGGTAGCGGGGGAATCAGATACGCAGTATTTT,CASSPFVVAGESDTQYF
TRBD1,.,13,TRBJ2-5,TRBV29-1,TGCAGCGTCGACAGGGGGTACCAAGAGACCCAGTACTTC,CSVDRGYQETQYF
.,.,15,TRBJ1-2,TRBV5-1,TGCGCCAGCAGCTTGGCCCAGGGTGGGGATTATGGCTACACCTTC,CASSLAQGGDYGYTF
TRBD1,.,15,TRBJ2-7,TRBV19,TGTGCCAGTGGCCCGCCGGGACAGGCTTTCCGCGAGCAGTACTTC,CASGPPGQAFREQYF
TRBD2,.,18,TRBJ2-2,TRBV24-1,TGTGCCACCAGTGATCCCGGGACTAGCGGGACGAACACCGGGGAGCTGTTTTTT,CATSDPGTSGTNTGELFF
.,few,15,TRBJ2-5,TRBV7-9,TGTGCCAGCAGCTTGACCGTTGGAGTCCGGGAGACCCAGTACTTC,CASSLTVGVRETQYF
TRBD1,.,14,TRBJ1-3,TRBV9,TGTGCCAGCAGCTGGGACAGAGAAGGAAACACCATATATTTT,CASSWDREGNTIYF
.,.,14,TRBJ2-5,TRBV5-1,TGCGCCAGCATGTTCGGACGGACACAAGAGACCCAGTACTTC,CASMFGRTQETQYF
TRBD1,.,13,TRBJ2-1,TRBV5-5,TGTGCCAGCAGCCGGGACAGGGATAATGAGCAGTTCTTC,CASSRDRDNEQFF
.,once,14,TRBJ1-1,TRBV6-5,TGTGCCAGCAGTTACTCGGGGCAGATTACTGAAGCTTTCTTT,CASSYSGQITEAFF